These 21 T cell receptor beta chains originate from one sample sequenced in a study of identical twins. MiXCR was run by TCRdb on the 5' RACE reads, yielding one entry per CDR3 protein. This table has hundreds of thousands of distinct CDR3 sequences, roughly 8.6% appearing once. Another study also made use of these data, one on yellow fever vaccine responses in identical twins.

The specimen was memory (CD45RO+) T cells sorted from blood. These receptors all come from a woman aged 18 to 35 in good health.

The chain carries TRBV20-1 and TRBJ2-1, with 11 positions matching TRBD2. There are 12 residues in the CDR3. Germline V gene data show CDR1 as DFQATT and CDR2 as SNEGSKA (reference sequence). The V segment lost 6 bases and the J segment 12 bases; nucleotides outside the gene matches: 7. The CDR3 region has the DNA TGCAGTGCGGAACTAGCGGGAGTGGGGCAGTTCTTC. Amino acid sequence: CSAELAGVGQFF.

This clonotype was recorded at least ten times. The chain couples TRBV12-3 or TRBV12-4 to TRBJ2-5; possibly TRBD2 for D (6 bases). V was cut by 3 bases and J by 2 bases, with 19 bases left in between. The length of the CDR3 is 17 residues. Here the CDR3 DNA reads TGTGCCAGCAGTTTGTACCGAATAGCGGTTGGGCAAGAGACCCAGTACTTC. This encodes CASSLYRIAVGQETQYF.

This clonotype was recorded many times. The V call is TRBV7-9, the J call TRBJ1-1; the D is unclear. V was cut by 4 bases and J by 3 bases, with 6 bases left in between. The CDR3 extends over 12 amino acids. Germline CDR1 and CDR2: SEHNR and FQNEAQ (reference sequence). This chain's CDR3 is CASSSHDTEAFF. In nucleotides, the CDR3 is TGTGCCAGCAGCTCTCATGACACTGAAGCTTTCTTT.

CDR3 DNA: TGTGCCAGCAGCGTAGGGCCTAGCGGGGGGCTCGATGAGCAGTTCTTC. Amino acid sequence: CASSVGPSGGLDEQFF. This rearrangement joins TRBV9 to TRBJ2-1, with 11 bases matching TRBD2. The CDR3 extends over 16 amino acids. Germline CDR1 and CDR2: SGDLS and YYNGEE. Trimming took 0 bases from V and 8 from J; bases not matched to a gene: 7.

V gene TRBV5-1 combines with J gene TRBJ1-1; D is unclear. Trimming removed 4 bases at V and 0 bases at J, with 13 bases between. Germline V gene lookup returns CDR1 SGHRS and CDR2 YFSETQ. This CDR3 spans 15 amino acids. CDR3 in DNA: TGCGCCAGCAGCCCATGGGGATTGATGAACACTGAAGCTTTCTTT. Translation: CASSPWGLMNTEAFF.

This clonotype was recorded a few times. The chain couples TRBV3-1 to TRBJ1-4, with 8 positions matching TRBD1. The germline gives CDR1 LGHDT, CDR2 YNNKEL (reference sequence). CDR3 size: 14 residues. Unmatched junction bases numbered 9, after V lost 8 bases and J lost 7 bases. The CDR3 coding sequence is TGTGCCAGCGCCACCGGGACAGGTAGTGAAAAACTGTTTTTT. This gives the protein CASATGTGSEKLFF.

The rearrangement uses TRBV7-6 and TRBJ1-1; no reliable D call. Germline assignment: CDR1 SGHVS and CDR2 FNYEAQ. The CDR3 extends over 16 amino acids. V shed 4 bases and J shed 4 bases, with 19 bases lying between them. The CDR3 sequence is CASSYTYDGVGTEAFF. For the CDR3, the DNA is TGTGCCAGCAGCTATACCTACGATGGGGTGGGCACTGAAGCTTTCTTT.

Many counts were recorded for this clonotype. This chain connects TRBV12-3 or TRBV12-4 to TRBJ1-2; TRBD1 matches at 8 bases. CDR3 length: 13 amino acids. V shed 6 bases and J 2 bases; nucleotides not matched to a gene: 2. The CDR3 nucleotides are TGTGCCAGCAGGCGGGACAGGAACTATGGCTACACCTTC. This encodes CASRRDRNYGYTF.

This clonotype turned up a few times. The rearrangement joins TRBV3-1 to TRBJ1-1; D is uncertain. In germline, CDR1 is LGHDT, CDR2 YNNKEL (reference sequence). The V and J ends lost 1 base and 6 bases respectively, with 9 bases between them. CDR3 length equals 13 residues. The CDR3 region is CASSQGWSSEAFF. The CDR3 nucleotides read TGTGCCAGCAGCCAAGGATGGTCTTCTGAAGCTTTCTTT.

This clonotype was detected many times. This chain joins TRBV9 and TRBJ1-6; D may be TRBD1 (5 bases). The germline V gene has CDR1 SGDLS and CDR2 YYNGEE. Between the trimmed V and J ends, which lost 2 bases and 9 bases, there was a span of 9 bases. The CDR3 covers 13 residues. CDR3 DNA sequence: TGTGCCAGCAGCGTCGGGGGTCCTTCACCCCTCCACTTT. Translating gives CASSVGGPSPLHF.

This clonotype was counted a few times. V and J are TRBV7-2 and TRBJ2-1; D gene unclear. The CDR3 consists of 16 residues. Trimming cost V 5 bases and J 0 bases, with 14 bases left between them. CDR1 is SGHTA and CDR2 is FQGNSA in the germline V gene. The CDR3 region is CASSITPDSSYNEQFF. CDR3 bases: TGTGCCAGCAGCATTACCCCGGATAGCTCCTACAATGAGCAGTTCTTC.

The CDR3 nucleotides are TGCAGCGTTGAAGTTGCCACAGGGGGCTCGGGCGAGCAGTACTTC. Its protein product is CSVEVATGGSGEQYF. The rearrangement uses TRBV29-1 and TRBJ2-7; 9 bases map to TRBD1. CDR1 SQVTM and CDR2 ANQGSEA come from the germline V gene. There are 15 residues in the CDR3. The trim removed 1 base at V and 6 bases at J, leaving 10 bases unmatched.

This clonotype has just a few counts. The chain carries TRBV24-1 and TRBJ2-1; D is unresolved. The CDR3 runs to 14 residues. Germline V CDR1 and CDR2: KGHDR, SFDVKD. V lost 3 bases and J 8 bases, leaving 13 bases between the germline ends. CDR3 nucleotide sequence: TGTGCCACCAGTGATGCCCAGAATGCGGATGAGCAGTTCTTC. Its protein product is CATSDAQNADEQFF.

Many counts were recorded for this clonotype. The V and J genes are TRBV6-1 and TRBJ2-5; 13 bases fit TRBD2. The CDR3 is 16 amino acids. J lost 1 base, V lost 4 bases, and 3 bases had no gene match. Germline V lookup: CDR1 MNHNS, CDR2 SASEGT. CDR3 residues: CASSVGTSGAQETQYF. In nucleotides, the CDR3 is TGTGCCAGCAGTGTCGGGACTAGCGGGGCCCAAGAGACCCAGTACTTC.

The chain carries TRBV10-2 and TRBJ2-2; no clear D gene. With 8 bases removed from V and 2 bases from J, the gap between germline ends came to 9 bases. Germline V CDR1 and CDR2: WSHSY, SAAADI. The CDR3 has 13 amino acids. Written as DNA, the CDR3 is TGCGCCAGCTCGAACTCCAACACCGGGGAGCTGTTTTTT. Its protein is CASSNSNTGELFF.

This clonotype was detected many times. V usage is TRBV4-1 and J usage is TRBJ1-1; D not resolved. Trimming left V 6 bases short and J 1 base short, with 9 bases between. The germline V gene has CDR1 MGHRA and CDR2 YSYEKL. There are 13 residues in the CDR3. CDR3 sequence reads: CASSTQWNTEAFF. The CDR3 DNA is TGCGCCAGCAGTACTCAGTGGAACACTGAAGCTTTCTTT.

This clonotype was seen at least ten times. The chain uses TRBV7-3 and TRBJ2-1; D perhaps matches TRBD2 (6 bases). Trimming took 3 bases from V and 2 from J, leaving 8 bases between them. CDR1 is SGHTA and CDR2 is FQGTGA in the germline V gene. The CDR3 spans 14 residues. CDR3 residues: CASSLTGAYNEQFF. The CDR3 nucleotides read TGTGCCAGCAGCTTGACGGGAGCCTACAATGAGCAGTTCTTC.

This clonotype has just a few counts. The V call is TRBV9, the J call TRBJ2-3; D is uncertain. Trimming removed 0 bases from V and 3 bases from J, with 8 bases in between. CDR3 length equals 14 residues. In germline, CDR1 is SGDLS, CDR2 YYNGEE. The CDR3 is CASSVATETDTQYF. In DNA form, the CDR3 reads TGTGCCAGCAGCGTAGCTACAGAGACAGATACGCAGTATTTT.

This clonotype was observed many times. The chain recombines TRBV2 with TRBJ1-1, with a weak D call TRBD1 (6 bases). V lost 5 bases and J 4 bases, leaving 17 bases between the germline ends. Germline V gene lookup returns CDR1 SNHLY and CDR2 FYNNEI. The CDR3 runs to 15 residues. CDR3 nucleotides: TGTGCCAGCAGTTTTAGGGACATCGCTATCACTGAAGCTTTCTTT. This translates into CASSFRDIAITEAFF.

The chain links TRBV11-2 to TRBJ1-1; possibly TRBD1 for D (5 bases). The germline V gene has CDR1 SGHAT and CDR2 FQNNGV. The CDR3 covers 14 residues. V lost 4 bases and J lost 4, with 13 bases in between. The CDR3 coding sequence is TGTGCCAGCAGCTCCCGACAGATGGGCACTGAAGCTTTCTTT. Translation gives CASSSRQMGTEAFF.

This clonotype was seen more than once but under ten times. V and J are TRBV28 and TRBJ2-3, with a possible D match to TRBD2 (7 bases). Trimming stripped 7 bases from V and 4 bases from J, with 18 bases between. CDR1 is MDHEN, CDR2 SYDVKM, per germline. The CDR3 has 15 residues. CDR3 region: CASTLRGGRADTQYF. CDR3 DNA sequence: TGTGCCAGCACCCTGAGGGGGGGGAGGGCAGATACGCAGTATTTT.